These 3 T cell receptor beta chains were sequenced from one sample in a study of shared clonotypes between healthy human individuals. Only in-frame clones appear in the TCRdb table, and some are missing; sequencing was by immunoSEQ multiplex PCR. The sample gives over a million clones, 75% to 80% of which show up once; 0.6% to 0.75% is in the top ten. Sequencing used memory CD4+ T cells from PBMCs. Regarding subset: CD45RA-negative fraction. All receptors come from a man aged 18 to 30 in good health. Some clones in this sample may be carry-over from other donors' samples.

The chain employs TRBV7-9 and TRBJ2-6; D assignment may be TRBD1 or TRBD2 (6 bases each). Trimming stripped 1 base from V and 0 bases from J, with 10 bases between. Germline V gene lookup returns CDR1 SEHNR and CDR2 FQNEAQ (reference sequence). This CDR3 has 17 residues. The CDR3 loop reads CASSLGGARSGANVLTF. The CDR3 DNA follows: TGTGCCAGCAGCTTAGGGGGGGCCCGCTCTGGGGCCAACGTCCTGACTTTC. Filled out from reference TRBV7-9 and TRBJ2-6, the complete variable domain reads DTGVSQNPRHKITKRGQNVTFRCDPISEHNRLYWYRQTLGQGPEFLTYFQNEAQLEKSRLLSDRFSAERPKGSFSTLEIQRTEQGDSAMYLCASSLGGARSGANVLTFGAGSRLTVL.

In its sample, this clone was seen a few times. This chain links TRBV6-1 with TRBJ1-1; D ambiguous. The CDR3 loop spans 15 amino acids. Germline V gene data show CDR1 as MNHNS and CDR2 as SASEGT. V was clipped by 6 bases and J by 4 bases, with 18 bases between them. CDR3 sequence (DNA): TGTGCCAGCAGCCGACCAGCGACGGGTGGCACTGAAGCTTTCTTT. Translation: CASSRPATGGTEAFF.

As to this clone: This sample includes further DNA sequences coding for the same CDR3. This chain links TRBV5-1 with TRBJ2-7; D possibly corresponds to TRBD2 (6 bases). Germline V lookup: CDR1 SGHRS, CDR2 YFSETQ. V lost 2 bases to trimming and J lost 2 bases, with 8 bases between them. The CDR3 loop spans 13 amino acids. This CDR3 reads CASSLTSTYEQYF. The CDR3 DNA follows: TGCGCCAGCAGCTTAACTAGCACCTACGAGCAGTACTTC. The full variable domain, completed using reference TRBV5-1 and TRBJ2-7, is KAGVTQTPRYLIKTRGQQVTLSCSPISGHRSVSWYQQTPGQGLQFLFEYFSETQRNKGNFPGRFSGRQFSNSRSEMNVSTLELGDSALYLCASSLTSTYEQYFGPGTRLTVT.